This is a list of T cell receptor beta chains from one sample in a study of multiple sclerosis patients with progressive multifocal leukoencephalopathy. Profiling relied on immunoSEQ multiplex PCR, and the TCRdb table lists in-frame clones only, not all of them. The repertoire consists of roughly 28,000 clones, with around 85% occurring once and the leading ten covering around an eighth. Sequencing was performed on PBMCs, taken from a patient treated with natalizumab. All receptors come from a woman aged 25 to 39 with progressive multifocal leukoencephalopathy. CDR3s include the opening cysteine and the closing phenylalanine or tryptophan. A D gene is named only where the DNA matches it firmly. Rows give clone size only sometimes, using once, few, many, or a class for an expanded clone.

13,-,TRBD1,TRBJ2-7,TRBV5-6,TGTGCCAGCAGCGGACAGGGACGGATACAGCAGTACTTC,CASSGQGRIQQYF
17,-,TRBD2,TRBJ2-3,TRBV5-1,TGCGCCAGCAACCTAGGGACTAGCGGGGGTTTAGCAGATACGCAGTATTTT,CASNLGTSGGLADTQYF
17,-,-,TRBJ2-1,TRBV4-1,TGCGCCAGCAGCGAGGGGGGTTCGGGCAGGGGAAAAGATGAGCAGTTCTTC,CASSEGGSGRGKDEQFF
12,few,-,TRBJ2-5,TRBV7-9,TGTGCCAGCACCTGGTACCAAGAGACCCAGTACTTC,CASTWYQETQYF
13,-,-,TRBJ2-1,TRBV29-1,TGCAGCGTTTCGGAGCGGAAAGGGAATGAGCAGTTCTTC,CSVSERKGNEQFF
16,-,-,TRBJ2-7,TRBV9,TGTGCCAGCAGCCCCGACCCCCCCAACAGGGTGAGGGAGCAGTACTTC,CASSPDPPNRVREQYF
17,-,-,TRBJ1-2,TRBV18,TGTGCCAGCTCACCTTCGGCCTTGGGGGAGAAAAACTATGGCTACACCTTC,CASSPSALGEKNYGYTF
13,-,-,TRBJ2-5,TRBV2,TGTGCCAGCAGTGAAGATCGCCAAGAGACCCAGTACTTC,CASSEDRQETQYF
15,-,TRBD1,TRBJ1-3,TRBV7-6,TGTGCCAGCAGCCCCCAAGGACAGGCTGGAAACACCATATATTTT,CASSPQGQAGNTIYF
11,-,-,TRBJ1-2,TRBV6-6,TGTGCCATCATGTCAGGGTATTTCTACACCTTC,CAIMSGYFYTF
15,-,TRBD1,TRBJ2-3,TRBV5-6,TGTGCCAGCAGCTTTTGGCGCAGGGGGTCAGATACGCAGTATTTT,CASSFWRRGSDTQYF
15,-,TRBD1,TRBJ2-5,TRBV11-3,TGTGCCAGCAGCTTGGGGACAGGGGATGAAGAGACCCAGTACTTC,CASSLGTGDEETQYF
13,few,TRBD1,TRBJ2-2,TRBV6-6,TGTGCCAGCGCGACAGGGGTTGGCGGGGAGCTGTTTTTT,CASATGVGGELFF
12,once,-,TRBJ1-5,TRBV2,TGTGCCAGCAGACAGGAGGGCTCGCCCCAGCATTTT,CASRQEGSPQHF
15,-,TRBD2,TRBJ2-3,TRBV6-4,TGTGCCAGCAGTGACTCTAGCGGGGGGGCAGATACGCAGTATTTT,CASSDSSGGADTQYF
13,-,TRBD1,TRBJ1-1,TRBV6-5,TGTGCCAGCAGGGAGGGGGCGAAAACTGAAGCTTTCTTT,CASREGAKTEAFF